The present T cell receptor beta chain was sequenced within a study of T cells in Graves' hyperthyroidism and ophthalmopathy. TCR beta CDR3 regions were amplified from RNA transcripts. The primer set for the first-round RT-PCR of the TCR CDR3 was HTBI. A single record per CDR3 protein comes from TCRdb applying MiXCR to the multiplex PCR reads. Among roughly 380,000 distinct CDR3 sequences listed, about 14% were seen once. The table lists this clonotype with many counts. This CDR3 contains 12 residues. V shed 5 bases and J 13 bases; nucleotides not matched to a gene: 7. Sequences were obtained from blood. The V call is TRBV12-3 or TRBV12-4, the J call TRBJ2-5; 10 bases agree with TRBD2. This TCR came from a woman between 55 and 75 years old with Graves' hyperthyroidism. The DNA of the CDR3 is TGTGCCAGCAGTCCTAGCGGGAGTTTAGTGTACTTC. Translation gives CASSPSGSLVYF.